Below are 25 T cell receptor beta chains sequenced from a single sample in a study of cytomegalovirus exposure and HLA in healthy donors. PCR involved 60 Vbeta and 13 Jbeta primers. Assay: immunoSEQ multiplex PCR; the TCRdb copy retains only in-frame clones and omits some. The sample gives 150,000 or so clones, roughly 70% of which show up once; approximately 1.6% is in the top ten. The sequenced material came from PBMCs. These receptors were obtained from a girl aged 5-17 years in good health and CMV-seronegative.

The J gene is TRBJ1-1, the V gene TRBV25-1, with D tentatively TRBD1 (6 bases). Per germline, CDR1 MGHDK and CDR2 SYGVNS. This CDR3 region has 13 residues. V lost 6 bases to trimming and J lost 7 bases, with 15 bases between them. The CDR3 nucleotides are TGTGCCAGCAGGGACAGTTCTTTTGGTGAAGCTTTCTTT. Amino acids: CASRDSSFGEAFF.

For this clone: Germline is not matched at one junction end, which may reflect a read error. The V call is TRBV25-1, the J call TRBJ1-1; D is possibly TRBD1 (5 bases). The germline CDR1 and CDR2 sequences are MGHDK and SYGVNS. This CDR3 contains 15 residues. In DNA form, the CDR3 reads TGTGCCAGCAGTGAATACACAAGAGAGGACACTGAAGCTCTCTTT. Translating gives CASSEYTREDTEALF.

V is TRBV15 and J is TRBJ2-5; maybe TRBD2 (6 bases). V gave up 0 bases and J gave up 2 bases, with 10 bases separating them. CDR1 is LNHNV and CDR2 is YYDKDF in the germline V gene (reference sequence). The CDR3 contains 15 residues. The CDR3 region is CATSRDSGTQETQYF. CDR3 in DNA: TGTGCCACCAGCAGAGATAGCGGAACTCAAGAGACCCAGTACTTC.

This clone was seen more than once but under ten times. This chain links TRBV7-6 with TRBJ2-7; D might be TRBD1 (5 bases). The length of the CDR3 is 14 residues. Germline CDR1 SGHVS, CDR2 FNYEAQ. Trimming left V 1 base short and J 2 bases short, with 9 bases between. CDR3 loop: CASSLEVTAYEQYF. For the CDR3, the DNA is TGTGCCAGCAGCTTAGAAGTGACAGCCTACGAGCAGTACTTC.

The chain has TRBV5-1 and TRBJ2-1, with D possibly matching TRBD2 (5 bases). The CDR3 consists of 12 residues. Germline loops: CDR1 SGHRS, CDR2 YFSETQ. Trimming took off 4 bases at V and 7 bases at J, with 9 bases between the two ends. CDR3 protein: CASSEGGNEQFF. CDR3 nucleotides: TGCGCCAGCAGCGAAGGAGGAAATGAGCAGTTCTTC.

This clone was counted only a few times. As DNA, the CDR3 is TGTGCCATCAGTGGGGGCAAAGACCGTCGCCCCTACGAGCAGTACTTC. This codes for CAISGGKDRRPYEQYF. The J gene is TRBJ2-7, the V gene TRBV10-3; TRBD1 is a possible D gene (5 bases). The CDR3 has 16 residues. The germline V gene encodes CDR1 ENHRY and CDR2 SYGVKD. V lost 4 bases and J lost 2, with 18 bases in between.

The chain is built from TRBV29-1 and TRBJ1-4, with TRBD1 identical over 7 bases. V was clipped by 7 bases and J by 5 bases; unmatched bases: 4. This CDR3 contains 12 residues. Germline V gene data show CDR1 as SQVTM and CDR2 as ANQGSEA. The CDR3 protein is CSGGQQNEKLFF. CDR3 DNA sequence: TGCAGCGGGGGACAGCAGAATGAAAAACTGTTTTTT. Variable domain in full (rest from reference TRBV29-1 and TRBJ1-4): SAVISQKPSRDICQRGTSLTIQCQVDSQVTMMFWYRQQPGQSLTLIATANQGSEATYESGFVIDKFPISRPNLTFSTLTVSNMSPEDSSIYLCSGGQQNEKLFFGSGTQLSVL.

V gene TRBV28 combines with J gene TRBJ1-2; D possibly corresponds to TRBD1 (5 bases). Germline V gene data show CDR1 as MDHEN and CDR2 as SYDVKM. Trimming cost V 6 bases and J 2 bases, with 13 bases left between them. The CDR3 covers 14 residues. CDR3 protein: CASRPTALNYGYTF. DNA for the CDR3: TGTGCCAGCAGGCCGACAGCTTTAAACTATGGCTACACCTTC.

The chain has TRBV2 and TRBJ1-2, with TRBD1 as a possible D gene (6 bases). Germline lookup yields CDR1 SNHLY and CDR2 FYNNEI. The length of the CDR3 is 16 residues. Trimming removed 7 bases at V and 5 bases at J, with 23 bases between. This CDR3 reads CASTLRTGSLSYGYTF. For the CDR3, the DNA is TGTGCCAGCACTTTAAGAACAGGGAGCCTATCTTATGGCTACACCTTC.

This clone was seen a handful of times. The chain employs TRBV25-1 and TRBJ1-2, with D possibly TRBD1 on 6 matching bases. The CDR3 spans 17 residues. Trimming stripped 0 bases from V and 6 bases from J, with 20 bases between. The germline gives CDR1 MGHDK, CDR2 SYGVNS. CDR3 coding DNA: TGTGCCAGCAGTGAATATGGGACAATTGGGGGTTTTGATGGCTACACCTTC. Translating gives CASSEYGTIGGFDGYTF.

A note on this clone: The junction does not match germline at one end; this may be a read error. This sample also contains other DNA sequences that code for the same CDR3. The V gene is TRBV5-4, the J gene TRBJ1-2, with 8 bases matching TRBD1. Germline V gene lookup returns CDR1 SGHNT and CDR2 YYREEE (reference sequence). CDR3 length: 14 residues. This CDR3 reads CASSPTGDYYGYTF. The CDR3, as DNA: TGCGCCAGCAGCCCGACAGGGGATTACTATGGCTACACCTTC.

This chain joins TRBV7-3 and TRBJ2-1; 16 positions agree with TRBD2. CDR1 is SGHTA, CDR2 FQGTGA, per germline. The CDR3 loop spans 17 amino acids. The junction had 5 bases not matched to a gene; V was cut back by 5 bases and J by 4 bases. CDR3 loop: CASSGTSGGDRYNEQFF. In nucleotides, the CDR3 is TGTGCCAGCAGCGGGACTAGCGGGGGGGACAGATACAATGAGCAGTTCTTC.

CDR3 residues: CASSLSGQETQYF. The DNA for the CDR3 is TGCGCCAGCAGCTTGTCGGGCCAAGAGACCCAGTACTTC. This sequence joins TRBV5-1 and TRBJ2-5; D is unresolved. The germline CDR1 and CDR2 sequences are SGHRS and YFSETQ. V was cut by 1 base and J by 1 base, with 5 bases left in between. The CDR3 consists of 13 residues.

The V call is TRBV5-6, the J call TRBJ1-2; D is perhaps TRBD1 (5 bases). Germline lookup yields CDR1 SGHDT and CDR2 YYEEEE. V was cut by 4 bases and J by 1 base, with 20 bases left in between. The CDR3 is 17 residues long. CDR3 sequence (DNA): TGTGCCAGCAGCCTCCGAGGCCCCACGGGGGATAACTATGGCTACACCTTC. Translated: CASSLRGPTGDNYGYTF.

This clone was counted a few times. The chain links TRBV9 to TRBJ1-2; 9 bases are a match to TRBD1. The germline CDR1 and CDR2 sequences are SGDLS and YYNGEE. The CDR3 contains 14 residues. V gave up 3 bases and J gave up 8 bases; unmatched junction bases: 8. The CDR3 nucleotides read TGTGCCAGCAGCGGCGACAGGGGGTGGGAAGGCTACACCTTC. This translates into CASSGDRGWEGYTF.

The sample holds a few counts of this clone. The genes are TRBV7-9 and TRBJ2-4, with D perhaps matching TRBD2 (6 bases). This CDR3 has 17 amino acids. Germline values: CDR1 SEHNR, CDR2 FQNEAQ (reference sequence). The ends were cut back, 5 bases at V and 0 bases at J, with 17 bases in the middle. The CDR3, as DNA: TGTGCCAGCAGCCTAGGCGGGGATGCCCGAGCCAAAAACATTCAGTACTTC. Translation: CASSLGGDARAKNIQYF.

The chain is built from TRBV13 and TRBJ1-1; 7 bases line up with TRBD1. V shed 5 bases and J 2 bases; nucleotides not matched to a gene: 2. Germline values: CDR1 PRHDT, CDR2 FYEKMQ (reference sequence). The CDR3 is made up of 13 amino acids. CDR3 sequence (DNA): TGTGCCAGCAGCGACAGGGCCAACACTGAAGCTTTCTTT. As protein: CASSDRANTEAFF.

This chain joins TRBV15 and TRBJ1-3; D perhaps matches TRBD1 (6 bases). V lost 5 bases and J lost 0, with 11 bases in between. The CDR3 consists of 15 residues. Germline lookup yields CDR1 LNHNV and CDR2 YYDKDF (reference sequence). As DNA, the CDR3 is TGTGCCACCAGCCGGGAGGACAGCTCTGGAAACACCATATATTTT. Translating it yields CATSREDSSGNTIYF.

CDR3 loop: CASSTPLLASGDEQYF. CDR3 sequence (DNA): TGTGCCAGCAGTACACCCCTACTAGCTTCGGGTGACGAGCAGTACTTC. The V gene is TRBV2, the J gene TRBJ2-7, with D perhaps TRBD2 (6 bases). Trimming shortened V by 5 bases and J by 5 bases, and 22 bases separated the two germline ends. Germline assignment: CDR1 SNHLY and CDR2 FYNNEI. The CDR3 loop spans 16 amino acids.

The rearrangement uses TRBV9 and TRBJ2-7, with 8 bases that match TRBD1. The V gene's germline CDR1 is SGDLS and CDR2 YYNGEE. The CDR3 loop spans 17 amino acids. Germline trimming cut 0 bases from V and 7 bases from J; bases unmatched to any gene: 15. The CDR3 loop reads CASSVGSRDRTIVEQYF. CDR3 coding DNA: TGTGCCAGCAGCGTAGGGAGTCGGGACAGGACCATTGTAGAGCAGTACTTC.

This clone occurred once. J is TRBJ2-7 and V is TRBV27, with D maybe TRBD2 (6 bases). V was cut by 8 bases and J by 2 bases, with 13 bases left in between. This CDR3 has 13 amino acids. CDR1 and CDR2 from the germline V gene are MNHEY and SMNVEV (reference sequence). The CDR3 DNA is TGTGCCAGCCTGGGACTTCAACCCTACGAGCAGTACTTC. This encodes CASLGLQPYEQYF.

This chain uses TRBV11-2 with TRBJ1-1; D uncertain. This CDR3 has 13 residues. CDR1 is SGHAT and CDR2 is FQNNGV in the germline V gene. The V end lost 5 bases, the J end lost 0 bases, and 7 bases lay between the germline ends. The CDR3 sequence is CASSVGMNTEAFF. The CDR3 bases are TGTGCCAGCAGCGTAGGTATGAACACTGAAGCTTTCTTT.

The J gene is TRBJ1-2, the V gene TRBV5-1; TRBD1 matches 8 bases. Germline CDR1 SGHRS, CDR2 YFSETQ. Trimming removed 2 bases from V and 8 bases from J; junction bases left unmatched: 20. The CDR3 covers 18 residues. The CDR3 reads CASSLQGGSVQSPMGYTF. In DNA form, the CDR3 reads TGCGCCAGCAGCTTACAGGGGGGCTCCGTCCAGTCTCCCATGGGCTACACCTTC.

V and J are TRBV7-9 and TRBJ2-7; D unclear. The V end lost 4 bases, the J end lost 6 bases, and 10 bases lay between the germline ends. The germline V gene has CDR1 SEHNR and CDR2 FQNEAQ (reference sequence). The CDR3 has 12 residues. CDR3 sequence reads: CASSSPRIEQYF. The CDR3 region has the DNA TGTGCCAGCAGCTCCCCGAGAATCGAGCAGTACTTC.

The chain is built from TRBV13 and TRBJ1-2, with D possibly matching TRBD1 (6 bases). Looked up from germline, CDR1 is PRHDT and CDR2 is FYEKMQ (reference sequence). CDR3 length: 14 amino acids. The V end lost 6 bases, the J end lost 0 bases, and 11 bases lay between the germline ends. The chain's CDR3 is CASSFGQSNYGYTF. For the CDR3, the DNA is TGTGCCAGCAGTTTCGGACAGTCTAACTATGGCTACACCTTC.